The clone carrying this T cell receptor (beta chain) was counted at least ten times. Unsorted whole blood supplied the blood RNA, and germline DNA was isolated too. This sample was included in a study of tumor-infiltrating lymphocytes in primary liver carcinoma. Synthesis of TCR beta cDNA was carried out from 500 ng total RNA with a constant-region primer. Construction of TCR beta libraries relied on three successive nested multiplex PCR rounds employing slightly modified ARM-PCR. In the first two PCR rounds, TRBV1-TRBV30 forward primers were paired with a C-beta reverse primer, and each round lasted roughly 9 cycles. MiXCR was run by TCRdb on the multiplex PCR reads, yielding one entry per CDR3 protein. The sample shows about 310,000 distinct CDR3 sequences, 58% of them seen only once. The trim removed 4 bases at V and 9 bases at J, leaving 11 bases unmatched. The germline CDR1 and CDR2 sequences are MGHRA and YSYEKL. CDR3 length: 16 amino acids.

The V call is TRBV4-1, the J call TRBJ2-1; 11 bases line up with TRBD2. The source is a woman aged 25 to 39 with primary liver carcinoma and hepatitis B virus infection. The sequenced sample was peripheral blood. This chain's CDR3 is CASSRISGGERGEQFF. CDR3 nucleotides: TGCGCCAGCAGCCGAATTAGCGGGGGGGAACGGGGTGAGCAGTTCTTC.